The 19 T cell receptor beta chains below come from one sample, sequenced in a study of T cell responses to AZD1222 COVID-19 vaccine. The assay was immunoSEQ multiplex PCR, and TCRdb's table has in-frame clones only and misses some. Of roughly 120,000 clones listed, approximately 85% were seen once; the top ten hold 3.5% to 5.5%. This specimen consisted of peripheral blood, obtained 28 days after the second AZD1222 dose. Every receptor here comes from an adult who received the AZD1222 COVID-19 vaccine.

The count of this clone is one. The V and J genes are TRBV5-5 and TRBJ1-5, with D maybe TRBD1 (6 bases). The CDR3 is made up of 15 amino acids. Germline V gene lookup returns CDR1 SGHKS and CDR2 YYEKEE (reference sequence). Trimming stripped 4 bases from V and 0 bases from J, with 11 bases between. CDR3 sequence reads: CASSPGEYSNQPQHF. As DNA, the CDR3 is TGTGCCAGCAGCCCAGGGGAGTATAGCAATCAGCCCCAGCATTTT.

The V call is TRBV10-3, the J call TRBJ1-4; TRBD1 might be the D (5 bases). CDR3 length: 15 amino acids. Between the trimmed V and J ends, which lost 6 bases and 8 bases, there was a span of 19 bases. CDR1 is ENHRY, CDR2 SYGVKD, per germline. The CDR3 sequence is CAIRGDNGPGEKLFF. DNA for the CDR3: TGTGCCATCAGAGGGGATAACGGGCCCGGGGAAAAACTGTTTTTT.

This clone was counted only a few times. The V gene is TRBV5-1, the J gene TRBJ1-5; D remains unclear. Trimming took 0 bases from V and 7 from J, leaving 11 bases between them. CDR3 length: 14 amino acids. Germline values: CDR1 SGHRS, CDR2 YFSETQ. This CDR3 is CASSLDLGSQPQHF. In DNA form, the CDR3 reads TGCGCCAGCAGCTTGGATTTGGGGAGCCAGCCCCAGCATTTT.

The rearrangement uses TRBV7-8 and TRBJ2-7; TRBD1 matches at 10 bases. Germline assignment: CDR1 SGHVS and CDR2 FQNEAQ. The CDR3 is 15 amino acids. J gave up 5 bases and V 5 bases, and 9 bases lay outside the gene matches. In DNA, the CDR3 is TGTGCCAGCAGCCTTCGACGGGACAGGGGACACGAGCAGTACTTC. Amino acids: CASSLRRDRGHEQYF.

This clone appeared a few times. V and J are TRBV6-5 and TRBJ2-3; weak D call: TRBD2 (5 bases). Germline CDR1 and CDR2: MNHEY and SVGAGI. The CDR3 spans 10 residues. The CDR3, as DNA: TGTCCGCCGGGTGCGGGTACGCAGTATTTT. This codes for CPPGAGTQYF.

The genes are TRBV9 and TRBJ2-7; 12 bases align to TRBD2. Germline assignment: CDR1 SGDLS and CDR2 YYNGEE. The CDR3 loop spans 15 amino acids. V was clipped by 0 bases and J by 6 bases; unmatched bases: 4. CDR3 in amino acids: CASSVEPSGGGEQYF. The CDR3 DNA sequence: TGTGCCAGCAGCGTAGAACCTAGCGGGGGGGGCGAGCAGTACTTC. The whole variable domain, remainder taken from reference TRBV9 and TRBJ2-7, is DSGVTQTPKHLITATGQRVTLRCSPRSGDLSVYWYQQSLDQGLQFLIQYYNGEERAKGNILERFSAQQFPDLHSELNLSSLELGDSALYFCASSVEPSGGGEQYFGPGTRLTVT.

The chain recombines TRBV7-2 with TRBJ2-7; the match to TRBD1 covers 8 bases. Germline V gives CDR1 SGHTA, CDR2 FQGNSA. The length of the CDR3 is 17 residues. V shed 1 base and J 5 bases; nucleotides not matched to a gene: 13. The CDR3 DNA follows: TGTGCCAGCAGCTTAGAGCAGGGGGCTTTTATTCGCAACGAGCAGTACTTC. It codes for CASSLEQGAFIRNEQYF.

The chain links TRBV19 to TRBJ1-2; 11 bases agree with TRBD1. CDR3 length: 14 residues. J gave up 7 bases and V 6 bases, and 7 bases lay outside the gene matches. Per the germline V gene, CDR1 is LNHDA and CDR2 is SQIVND (reference sequence). The CDR3 reads CASSPDRGQRGYTF. The CDR3, as DNA: TGTGCCAGTAGCCCGGACAGGGGGCAGCGTGGCTACACCTTC.

This chain connects TRBV28 to TRBJ1-6, with 8 nucleotides matching TRBD1. With V trimmed by 6 bases and J by 7 bases, 14 bases remained unmatched. This CDR3 is built from 17 residues. Germline V CDR1 and CDR2: MDHEN, SYDVKM. CDR3 DNA sequence: TGTGCCAGCAGAGGACAGGGCCTACGGTTCGGGAATTCACCCCTCCACTTT. This gives the protein CASRGQGLRFGNSPLHF. Variable domain in full (rest from reference TRBV28 and TRBJ1-6): DVKVTQSSRYLVKRTGEKVFLECVQDMDHENMFWYRQDPGLGLRLIYFSYDVKMKEKGDIPEGYSVSREKKERFSLILESASTNQTSMYLCASRGQGLRFGNSPLHFGNGTRLTVT.

V and J are TRBV6-5 and TRBJ2-5; maybe TRBD2 (5 bases). There are 13 residues in the CDR3. CDR1 MNHEY and CDR2 SVGAGI come from the germline V gene. Trimming pared 2 bases from V and 4 bases from J, leaving 8 bases between. DNA for the CDR3: TGTGCCAGCAGTTACGCGGCGGGAGAGACCCAGTACTTC. Translation gives CASSYAAGETQYF.

This chain joins TRBV6-5 and TRBJ1-5; TRBD1 matches 12 bases. This CDR3 has 15 residues. Trimming took 6 bases from V and 6 from J; bases not matched to a gene: 6. Germline lookup yields CDR1 MNHEY and CDR2 SVGAGI. The CDR3 bases are TGTGCCAGCAGCCGGGACAGGGGGCCCGGTCAGCCCCAGCATTTT. Residues: CASSRDRGPGQPQHF.

The chain links TRBV19 to TRBJ1-2; no reliable D call. V was clipped by 9 bases and J by 7 bases, with 27 bases between them. CDR1 LNHDA and CDR2 SQIVND come from the germline V gene (reference sequence). The CDR3 covers 16 residues. The CDR3 region has the DNA TGTGCCAGCACCCGGACGATCGGGGTCGTCGGTTCTGGCTACACCTTC. Encoded protein: CASTRTIGVVGSGYTF.

This clone occurred a few times. Other DNA sequences in the sample encode the same CDR3. The gene calls are TRBV5-1 and TRBJ2-3; no firm D call. Germline V gene data show CDR1 as SGHRS and CDR2 as YFSETQ. The CDR3 has 14 residues. V gave up 5 bases and J gave up 1 base, with 11 bases separating them. The CDR3 protein is CASSGVGGTDTQYF. The DNA of the CDR3 is TGCGCCAGCAGTGGTGTTGGGGGCACAGATACGCAGTATTTT.

This rearrangement joins TRBV6-5 to TRBJ1-1; D remains ambiguous. The V end was cut by 3 bases, the J end by 4 bases, with 15 bases between. CDR3 length equals 15 residues. The germline V gene has CDR1 MNHEY and CDR2 SVGAGI. CDR3 nucleotides: TGTGCCAGCAGTTATCTCCATAAACCGGGCACTGAAGCTTTCTTT. It translates to CASSYLHKPGTEAFF.

The table lists this clone with a few counts. The chain has TRBV6-1 and TRBJ2-7, with D possibly being TRBD1 (6 bases). Germline loops: CDR1 MNHNS, CDR2 SASEGT. V gave up 1 base and J gave up 3 bases, with 22 bases separating them. The CDR3 runs to 18 residues. The CDR3 region is CASSEVEGGPQTLYEQYF. CDR3 nucleotides: TGTGCCAGCAGTGAAGTAGAAGGGGGACCACAAACACTCTACGAGCAGTACTTC.

V is TRBV13 and J is TRBJ1-6, with 10 bases that match TRBD1. This CDR3 spans 15 amino acids. CDR1 PRHDT and CDR2 FYEKMQ come from the germline V gene (reference sequence). V lost 5 bases and J lost 8; bases outside the gene matches: 6. This chain's CDR3 is CASSPDRGQDSPLHF. CDR3 bases: TGTGCCAGCAGCCCCGACAGGGGGCAGGATTCACCCCTCCACTTT.

The chain couples TRBV11-2 to TRBJ2-3; weak D call: TRBD2 (5 bases). Per germline, CDR1 SGHAT and CDR2 FQNNGV. The CDR3 has 18 amino acids. With 0 bases removed from V and 2 bases from J, the gap between germline ends came to 18 bases. The CDR3 here is CASSLDGVVFTSTDTQYF. Here the CDR3 DNA reads TGTGCCAGCAGCTTAGACGGGGTAGTCTTCACCTCCACAGATACGCAGTATTTT.

V gene TRBV4-1 combines with J gene TRBJ1-2, with a weak D call TRBD1 (5 bases). Per germline, CDR1 MGHRA and CDR2 YSYEKL. The CDR3 covers 14 residues. Trimming took off 5 bases at V and 8 bases at J, with 18 bases between the two ends. The CDR3 sequence is CASSSGTQGRGYTF. As DNA, the CDR3 is TGCGCCAGCAGCAGCGGGACCCAAGGACGGGGCTACACCTTC.

The chain recombines TRBV14 with TRBJ1-4; tentative D call: TRBD1 (5 bases). The V end was cut by 2 bases, the J end by 6 bases, with 16 bases between. CDR1 and CDR2 (germline): SGHDN, FVKESK. CDR3 size: 16 residues. CDR3 nucleotide sequence: TGTGCCAGCAGCCAATACGACACGGGGGATCATGAAAAACTGTTTTTT. It yields the protein CASSQYDTGDHEKLFF.